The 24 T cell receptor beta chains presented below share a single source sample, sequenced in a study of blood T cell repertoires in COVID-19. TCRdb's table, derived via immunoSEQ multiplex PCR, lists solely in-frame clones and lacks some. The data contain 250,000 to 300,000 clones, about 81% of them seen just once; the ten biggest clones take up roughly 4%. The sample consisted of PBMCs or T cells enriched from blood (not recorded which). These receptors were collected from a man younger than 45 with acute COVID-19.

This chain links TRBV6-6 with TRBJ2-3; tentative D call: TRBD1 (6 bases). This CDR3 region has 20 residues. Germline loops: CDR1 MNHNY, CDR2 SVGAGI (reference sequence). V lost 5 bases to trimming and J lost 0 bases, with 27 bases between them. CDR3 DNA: TGTGCCAGCAGTCCGAGCTTGGGCAGTCGGTCAGGGGCGAGCACAGATACGCAGTATTTT. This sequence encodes CASSPSLGSRSGASTDTQYF.

The CDR3 sequence: CASRHLSDNEQFF. In DNA, the CDR3 is TGTGCCAGCAGGCACTTGTCCGACAATGAGCAGTTCTTC. The chain links TRBV11-3 to TRBJ2-1, with unresolved D. The V gene lost 6 bases and the J gene lost 5 bases, with 11 bases spanning the gap. CDR3 length equals 13 residues. Germline loops: CDR1 SGHNT, CDR2 YENEEA.

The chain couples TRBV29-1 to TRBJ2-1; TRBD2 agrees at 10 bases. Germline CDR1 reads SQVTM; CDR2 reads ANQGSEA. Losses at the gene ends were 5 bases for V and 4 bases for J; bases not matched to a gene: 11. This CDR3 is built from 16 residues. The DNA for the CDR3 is TGCAGCGTTTGGCTAGCGGGAGTGGGGGGGTACAATGAGCAGTTCTTC. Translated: CSVWLAGVGGYNEQFF.

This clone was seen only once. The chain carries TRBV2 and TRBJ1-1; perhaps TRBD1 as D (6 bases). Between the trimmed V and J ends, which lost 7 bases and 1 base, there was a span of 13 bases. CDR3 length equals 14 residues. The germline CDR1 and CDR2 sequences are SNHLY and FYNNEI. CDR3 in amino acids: CASTTGQRNTEAFF. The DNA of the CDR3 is TGTGCCAGCACGACAGGTCAGAGGAACACTGAAGCTTTCTTT.

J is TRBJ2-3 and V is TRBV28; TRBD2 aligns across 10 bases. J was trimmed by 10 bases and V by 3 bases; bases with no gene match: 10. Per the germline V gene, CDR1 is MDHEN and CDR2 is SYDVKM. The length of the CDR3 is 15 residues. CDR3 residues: CASSLASGGAISQYF. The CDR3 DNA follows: TGTGCCAGCAGTTTGGCAAGCGGGGGGGCGATATCGCAGTATTTT. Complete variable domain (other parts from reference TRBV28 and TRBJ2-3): DVKVTQSSRYLVKRTGEKVFLECVQDMDHENMFWYRQDPGLGLRLIYFSYDVKMKEKGDIPEGYSVSREKKERFSLILESASTNQTSMYLCASSLASGGAISQYFGPGTRLTVL.

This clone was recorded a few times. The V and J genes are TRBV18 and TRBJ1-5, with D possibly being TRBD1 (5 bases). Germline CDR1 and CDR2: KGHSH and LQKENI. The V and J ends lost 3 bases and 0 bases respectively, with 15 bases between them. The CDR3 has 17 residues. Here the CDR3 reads CASSPAGGGNSNQPQHF. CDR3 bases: TGTGCCAGCTCACCGGCTGGGGGGGGTAATAGCAATCAGCCCCAGCATTTT.

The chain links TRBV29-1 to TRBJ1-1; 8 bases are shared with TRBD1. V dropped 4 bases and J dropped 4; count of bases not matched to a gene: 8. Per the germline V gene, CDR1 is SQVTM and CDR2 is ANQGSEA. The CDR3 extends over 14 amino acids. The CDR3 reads CSVVDRGKSTEAFF. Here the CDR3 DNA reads TGCAGCGTTGTAGACAGGGGTAAGAGCACTGAAGCTTTCTTT.

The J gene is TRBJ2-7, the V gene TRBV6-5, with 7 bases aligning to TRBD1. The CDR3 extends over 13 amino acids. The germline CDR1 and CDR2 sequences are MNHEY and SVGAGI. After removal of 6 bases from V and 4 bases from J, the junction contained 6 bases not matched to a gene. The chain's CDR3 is CASSRDSKYEQYV. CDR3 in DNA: TGTGCCAGCAGCCGGGACAGTAAGTACGAGCAGTACGTC.

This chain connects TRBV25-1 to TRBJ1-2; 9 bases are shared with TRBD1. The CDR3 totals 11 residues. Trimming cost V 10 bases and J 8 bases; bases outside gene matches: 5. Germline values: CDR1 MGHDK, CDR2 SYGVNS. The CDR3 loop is CATTGGGGYTF. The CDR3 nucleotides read TGTGCCACCACAGGGGGCGGCGGCTACACCTTC.

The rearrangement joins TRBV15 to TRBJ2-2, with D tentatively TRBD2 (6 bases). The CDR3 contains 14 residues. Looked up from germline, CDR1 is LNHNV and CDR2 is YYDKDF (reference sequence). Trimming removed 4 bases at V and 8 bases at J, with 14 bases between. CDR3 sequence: CATSTAGGRGELFF. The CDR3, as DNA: TGTGCCACCAGCACCGCCGGGGGACGGGGGGAGCTGTTTTTT.

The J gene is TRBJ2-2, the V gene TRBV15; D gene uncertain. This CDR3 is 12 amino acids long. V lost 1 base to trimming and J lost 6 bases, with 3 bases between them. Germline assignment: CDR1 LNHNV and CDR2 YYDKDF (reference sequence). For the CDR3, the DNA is TGTGCCACCAGCAGAGTATCCGGGGAGCTGTTTTTT. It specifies CATSRVSGELFF.

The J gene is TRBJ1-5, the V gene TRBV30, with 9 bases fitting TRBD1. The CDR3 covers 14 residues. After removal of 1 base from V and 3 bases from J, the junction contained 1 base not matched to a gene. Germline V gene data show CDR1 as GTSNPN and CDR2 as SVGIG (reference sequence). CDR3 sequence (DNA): TGTGCCTGGAGTGGGACAGGGGACAATCAGCCCCAGCATTTT. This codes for CAWSGTGDNQPQHF.

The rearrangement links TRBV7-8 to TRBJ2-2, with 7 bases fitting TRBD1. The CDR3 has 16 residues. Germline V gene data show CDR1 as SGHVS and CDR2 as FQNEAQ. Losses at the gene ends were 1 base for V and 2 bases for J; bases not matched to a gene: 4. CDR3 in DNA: TGTGCCAGCAGCTTAGAGGGACAGCCTAACACCGGGGAGCTGTTTTTT. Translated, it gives CASSLEGQPNTGELFF.

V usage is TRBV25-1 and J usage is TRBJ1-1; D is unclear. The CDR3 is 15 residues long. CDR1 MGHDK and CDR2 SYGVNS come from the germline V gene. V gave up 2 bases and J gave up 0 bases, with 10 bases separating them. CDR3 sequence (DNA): TGTGCCAGCAGTGAACCGGGATCCATGAACACTGAAGCTTTCTTT. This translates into CASSEPGSMNTEAFF.

This CDR3 is CASSLIRDRVDTIYF. CDR3 bases: TGTGCCAGCAGCCTAATCCGGGACAGGGTAGACACCATATATTTT. The chain is built from TRBV5-8 and TRBJ1-3, with 9 bases that match TRBD1. The germline V gene encodes CDR1 SGHTS and CDR2 YDEGEE. The CDR3 loop spans 15 amino acids. Unmatched junction bases numbered 10, after V lost 4 bases and J lost 8 bases.

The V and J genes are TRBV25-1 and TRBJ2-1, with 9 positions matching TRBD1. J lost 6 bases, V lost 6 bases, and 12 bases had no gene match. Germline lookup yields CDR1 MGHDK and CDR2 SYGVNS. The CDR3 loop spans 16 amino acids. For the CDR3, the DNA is TGTGCCAGCAGCGACCGGGACAGGGTTATTGGCAATGAGCAGTTCTTC. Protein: CASSDRDRVIGNEQFF.

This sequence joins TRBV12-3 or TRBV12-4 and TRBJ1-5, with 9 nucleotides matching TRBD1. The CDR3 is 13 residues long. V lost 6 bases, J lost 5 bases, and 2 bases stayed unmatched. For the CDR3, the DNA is TGTGCCAGCAGCTGGACAGGGGATCAGCCCCAGCATTTT. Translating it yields CASSWTGDQPQHF.

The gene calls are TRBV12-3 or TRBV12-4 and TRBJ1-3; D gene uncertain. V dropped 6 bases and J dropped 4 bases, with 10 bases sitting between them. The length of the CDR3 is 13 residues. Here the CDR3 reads CASSPAVGNTIYF. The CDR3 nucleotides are TGTGCCAGCAGCCCCGCGGTAGGAAACACCATATATTTT.

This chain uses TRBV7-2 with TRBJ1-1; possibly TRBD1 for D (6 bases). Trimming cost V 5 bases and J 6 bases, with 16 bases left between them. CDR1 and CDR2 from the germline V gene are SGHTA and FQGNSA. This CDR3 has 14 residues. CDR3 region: CASSATGKKAEAFF. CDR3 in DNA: TGTGCCAGCAGCGCTACAGGGAAAAAGGCTGAAGCTTTCTTT.

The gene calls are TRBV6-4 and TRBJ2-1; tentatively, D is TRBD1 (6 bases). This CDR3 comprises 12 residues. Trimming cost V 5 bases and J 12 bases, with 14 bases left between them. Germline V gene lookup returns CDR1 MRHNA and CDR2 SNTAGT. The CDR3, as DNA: TGTGCCAGCAGTAAGGGGGAAGGAAGGCAGTTCTTC. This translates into CASSKGEGRQFF.

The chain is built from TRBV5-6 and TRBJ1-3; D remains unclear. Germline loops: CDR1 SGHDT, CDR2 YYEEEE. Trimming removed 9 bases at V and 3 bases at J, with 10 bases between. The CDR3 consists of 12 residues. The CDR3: CATGRYGNTIYF. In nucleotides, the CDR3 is TGTGCCACCGGGAGGTATGGAAACACCATATATTTT. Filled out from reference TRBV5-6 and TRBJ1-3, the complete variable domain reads DAGVTQSPTHLIKTRGQQVTLRCSPKSGHDTVSWYQQALGQGPQFIFQYYEEEERQRGNFPDRFSGHQFPNYSSELNVNALLLGDSALYLCATGRYGNTIYFGEGSWLTVV.

CDR3 in amino acids: CASSLRGTGDQETQYF. The CDR3 DNA reads as TGTGCCAGCTCACTAAGGGGAACAGGGGACCAAGAGACCCAGTACTTC. This chain links TRBV18 with TRBJ2-5; 7 bases fit TRBD1. The CDR3 is 16 residues long. The V gene end was trimmed by 4 bases and the J gene end by 0 bases; junction bases not matched to a gene: 8. CDR1 is KGHSH, CDR2 LQKENI, per germline.

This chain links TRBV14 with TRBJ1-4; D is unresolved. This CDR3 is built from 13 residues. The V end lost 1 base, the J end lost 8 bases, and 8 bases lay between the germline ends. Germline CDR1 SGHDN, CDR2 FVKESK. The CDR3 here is CASSQGHVEKLFF. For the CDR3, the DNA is TGTGCCAGCAGCCAAGGGCACGTCGAAAAACTGTTTTTT.

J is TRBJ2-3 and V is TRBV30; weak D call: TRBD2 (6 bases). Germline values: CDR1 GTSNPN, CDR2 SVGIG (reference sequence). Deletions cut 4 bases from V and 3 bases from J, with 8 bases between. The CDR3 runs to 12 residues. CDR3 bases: TGTGCCTGGACCGCGGGGACAGATACGCAGTATTTT. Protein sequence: CAWTAGTDTQYF.